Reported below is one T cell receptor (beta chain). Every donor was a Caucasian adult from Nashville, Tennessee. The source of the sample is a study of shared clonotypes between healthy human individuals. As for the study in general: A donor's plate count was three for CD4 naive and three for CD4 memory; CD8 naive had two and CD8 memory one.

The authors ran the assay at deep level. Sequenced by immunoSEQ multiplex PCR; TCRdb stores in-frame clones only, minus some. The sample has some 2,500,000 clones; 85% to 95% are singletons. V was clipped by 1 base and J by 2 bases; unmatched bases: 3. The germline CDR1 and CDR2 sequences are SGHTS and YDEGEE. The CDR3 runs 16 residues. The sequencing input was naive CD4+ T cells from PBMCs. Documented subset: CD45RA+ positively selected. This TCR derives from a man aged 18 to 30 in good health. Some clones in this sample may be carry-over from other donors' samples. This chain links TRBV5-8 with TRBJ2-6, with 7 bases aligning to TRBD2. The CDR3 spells CASSLIGRAGANVLTF. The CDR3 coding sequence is TGTGCCAGCAGCTTGATAGGGAGGGCTGGGGCCAACGTCCTGACTTTC.